A selection of T cell receptor beta chains follows, all from one sample in a study of cytomegalovirus exposure and HLA in healthy donors. Assay: immunoSEQ multiplex PCR; the TCRdb copy retains only in-frame clones and omits some. The sample shows around 90,000 clones, approximately 81% of them seen only once. The sequenced sample was PBMCs. The receptors originated from a man aged 35 to 55 in good health and CMV-seropositive. Both conserved end residues are part of each CDR3. The D gene is left open where the match is weak. Only part of the rows carry a size: once, few, many, or a class if the clone is expanded.

abundance	d_gene	j_gene	v_gene	CDR3aa	CDR3nt
NA	TRBD2	TRBJ2-3	TRBV11-2	CASSLVTSGSTDTQYF	TGTGCCAGCAGCCTTGTTACTAGCGGCAGCACAGATACGCAGTATTTT
NA	NA	TRBJ1-1	TRBV7-9	CASSLESNTEAFF	TGTGCCAGCAGCTTAGAAAGCAACACTGAAGCTTTCTTT
NA	TRBD1	TRBJ2-2	TRBV28	CASSLDRVGPGELFF	TGTGCCAGCAGCCTAGACAGGGTAGGGCCCGGGGAGCTGTTTTTT
NA	TRBD2	TRBJ2-2	TRBV18	CASSPLAGGETGELFF	TGTGCCAGCTCACCCCTAGCGGGAGGTGAAACCGGGGAGCTGTTTTTT
NA	NA	TRBJ1-1	TRBV11-3	CASSLDGQWGRMNTEAFF	TGTGCCAGCAGCTTAGACGGACAGTGGGGTAGAATGAACACTGAAGCTTTCTTT
NA	NA	TRBJ2-4	TRBV27	CASSSPRGAKNIQYF	TGTGCCAGCAGCTCTCCGAGGGGGGCCAAAAACATTCAGTACTTC
NA	TRBD1	TRBJ1-1	TRBV27	CASTGQGVGKYTEAFF	TGTGCCAGCACTGGGCAGGGGGTAGGGAAGTACACTGAAGCTTTCTTT
NA	TRBD1	TRBJ2-1	TRBV19	CASYGTGRNEQFF	TGTGCCAGTTACGGGACAGGGAGGAATGAGCAGTTCTTC
NA	TRBD2	TRBJ2-5	TRBV4-1	CASSQDNLAGEETQYF	TGCGCCAGCAGCCAAGATAACCTAGCGGGAGAAGAGACCCAGTACTTC
NA	NA	TRBJ2-4	TRBV28	CASGGLNIQYF	TGTGCCAGCGGGGGACTAAACATTCAGTACTTC
NA	TRBD2	TRBJ2-2	TRBV13	CASSHRTSWTGELFF	TGTGCCAGCAGCCATCGGACTAGTTGGACCGGGGAGCTGTTTTTT
NA	TRBD2	TRBJ2-3	TRBV5-4	CASSPPSGSHLGTDTQYF	TGTGCCAGCAGCCCTCCTAGCGGGAGCCACCTCGGCACAGATACGCAGTATTTT
once	TRBD1	TRBJ2-7	TRBV7-9	CASSPGTGGRYEQYF	TGTGCCAGCAGCCCGGGGACAGGGGGGAGGTACGAGCAGTACTTC
NA	TRBD2	TRBJ2-7	TRBV23-1	CASSHSGGAGEQYF	TGCGCCAGCAGTCATAGCGGGGGGGCGGGCGAGCAGTACTTC
NA	TRBD2	TRBJ2-2	TRBV7-9	CASSLGGGTGELFF	TGTGCCAGCAGCTTAGGCGGGGGCACCGGGGAGCTGTTTTTT
NA	NA	TRBJ1-3	TRBV5-1	CASSLSNGGAAGNTIYF	TGCGCCAGCAGCTTGTCTAATGGGGGGGCGGCTGGAAACACCATATATTTT
NA	NA	TRBJ2-2	TRBV13	CASSSTVAGELFF	TGTGCCAGCAGCTCAACGGTCGCCGGGGAGCTGTTTTTT
NA	NA	TRBJ2-2	TRBV7-9	CASSLPGPPGELFF	TGTGCCAGCAGCTTGCCCGGTCCTCCCGGGGAGCTGTTTTTT
NA	NA	TRBJ1-4	TRBV5-1	CASSLRQSRATNEKLFF	TGCGCCAGCAGCTTACGACAGTCCCGGGCAACTAATGAAAAACTGTTTTTT
NA	NA	TRBJ1-6	TRBV6-4	CASSDQYNSPLHF	TGTGCCAGCAGTGACCAGTATAATTCACCCCTCCACTTT
NA	NA	TRBJ1-1	TRBV9	CASSVELTGPNTEAFF	TGTGCCAGCAGCGTAGAACTCACAGGACCGAACACTGAAGCTTTCTTT
once	NA	TRBJ1-5	TRBV27	CASSLTGLGNQPQHF	TGTGCCAGCAGTTTAACAGGGTTGGGCAATCAGCCCCAGCATTTT
NA	TRBD2	TRBJ2-7	TRBV19	CASSILAGPSGEQYF	TGTGCCAGTAGTATTCTAGCGGGACCCTCGGGCGAGCAGTACTTC
few	NA	TRBJ1-1	TRBV7-3	CASSLGGEAFF	TGTGCCAGCAGCTTAGGCGGGGAAGCTTTCTTT
NA	TRBD2	TRBJ2-1	TRBV7-9	CASSLEGRLAGEVQFF	TGTGCCAGCAGCTTAGAGGGGAGACTAGCGGGAGAGGTGCAGTTCTTC
once	NA	TRBJ1-4	TRBV30	CAWKIQGGEKLFF	TGTGCCTGGAAAATCCAGGGTGGGGAAAAACTGTTTTTT
NA	NA	TRBJ2-3	TRBV12-5	CASGLARGGGRGHADTQYF	TGTGCTAGTGGTTTGGCCCGCGGGGGTGGGCGGGGGCACGCAGATACGCAGTATTTT
NA	TRBD1	TRBJ2-1	TRBV19	CASSSPDRSRSEQFF	TGTGCCAGTAGTTCTCCGGACAGGAGCCGCAGTGAGCAGTTCTTC
NA	NA	TRBJ2-3	TRBV9	CASSVGGGPTDTQYF	TGTGCCAGCAGCGTAGGCGGGGGCCCCACAGATACGCAGTATTTT
NA	NA	TRBJ1-1	TRBV7-9	CASSKKVSGRTEAFF	TGTGCCAGCAGCAAGAAGGTTTCGGGGAGGACTGAAGCTTTCTTT
NA	TRBD1	TRBJ1-2	TRBV6-1	CASIGTGGGYTF	TGTGCCAGCATTGGGACAGGGGGGGGCTACACCTTC
once	TRBD1	TRBJ1-5	TRBV18	CASSPVQGEGNQPQHF	TGTGCCAGCTCACCCGTACAGGGGGAGGGCAATCAGCCCCAGCATTTT
NA	NA	TRBJ2-1	TRBV5-5	CASSFRVGNEQFF	TGTGCCAGCAGCTTCAGGGTAGGAAATGAGCAGTTCTTC
NA	NA	TRBJ1-6	TRBV28	CASSPIMGAAPLHF	TGTGCCAGCAGCCCCATAATGGGGGCGGCACCCCTCCACTTT
NA	NA	TRBJ2-3	TRBV2	CASSTDRYPTDTQYF	TGTGCCAGCAGTACCGACAGGTACCCCACAGATACGCAGTATTTT
NA	NA	TRBJ2-5	TRBV6-1	CASSEPTRVRETQYF	TGTGCCAGCAGTGAACCTACCCGGGTGAGGGAGACCCAGTACTTC
NA	TRBD1	TRBJ2-1	TRBV19	CASSRDRGWDEQFF	TGTGCCAGTAGTAGGGACAGGGGATGGGATGAGCAGTTCTTC
few	TRBD2	TRBJ2-7	TRBV13	CASSSRLAGGHYPPSYEQYF	TGTGCCAGCAGCTCTAGACTAGCGGGGGGCCATTACCCCCCTTCCTACGAGCAGTACTTC
NA	NA	TRBJ1-6	TRBV6-1	CASSGASSYNSPLHF	TGTGCCAGCAGTGGGGCGAGCTCCTATAATTCACCCCTCCACTTT
NA	NA	TRBJ2-7	TRBV5-1	CASSLRDKVYEQYF	TGCGCCAGCAGCTTGCGGGACAAAGTTTACGAGCAGTACTTC
NA	NA	TRBJ2-3	TRBV11-2	CASSSDSHTDTQYF	TGTGCCAGCAGCTCCGACAGTCACACAGATACGCAGTATTTT
NA	NA	TRBJ2-2	TRBV28	CASSLYGRGELFF	TGTGCCAGCAGCCTTTATGGGAGGGGGGAGCTGTTTTTT
NA	TRBD1	TRBJ1-3	TRBV7-8	CASSLTGVSGNTIYF	TGTGCCAGCAGCTTAACAGGGGTTTCTGGAAACACCATATATTTT
NA	TRBD1	TRBJ2-7	TRBV5-4	CASSSAGTGAIYEQYF	TGTGCCAGCAGCTCGGCCGGGACAGGGGCGATTTACGAGCAGTACTTC
NA	NA	TRBJ1-4	TRBV7-2	CASSLAGSLEKLFF	TGTGCCAGCAGCTTAGCCGGGTCCCTTGAAAAACTGTTTTTT
once	NA	TRBJ2-3	TRBV7-2	CASSSGGGTDTQYF	TGTGCCAGCAGCTCGGGGGGCGGCACAGATACGCAGTATTTT
NA	TRBD1	TRBJ2-3	TRBV15	CATSRFTGTGADTQYF	TGTGCCACCAGCAGGTTCACCGGGACAGGGGCAGATACGCAGTATTTT
NA	NA	TRBJ1-1	TRBV21-1	CASSKRFTMNTEAFF	TGTGCCAGCAGCAAACGGTTTACTATGAACACTGAAGCTTTCTTT
NA	NA	TRBJ2-6	TRBV21-1	CASSKPGWGPRSTGANVLTF	TGTGCCAGCAGCAAGCCTGGGTGGGGCCCACGGAGCACTGGGGCCAACGTCCTGACTTTC
NA	TRBD2	TRBJ2-5	TRBV19	CASSDPTSGGETQYF	TGTGCCAGTAGTGACCCGACTAGCGGTGGAGAGACCCAGTACTTC
NA	NA	TRBJ2-3	TRBV6-1	CASSELGGSITDTQYF	TGTGCCAGCAGTGAACTGGGGGGATCAATCACAGATACGCAGTATTTT